The source of this TCR beta chain is a study of control samples from healthy donors and cancer patients. The repertoire was sequenced with immunoSEQ multiplex PCR; TCRdb's copy has only in-frame clones and lacks some. The sample holds tens of thousands of clones, approximately 84% seen once. The ends were cut back, 3 bases at V and 2 bases at J, with 8 bases in the middle. CDR3 length equals 14 residues. Germline assignment: CDR1 KGHSH and CDR2 LQKENI. This TCR was recovered from a man in his sixties or seventies with lung cancer. The chain is built from TRBV18 and TRBJ1-5; D remains unclear. What was sequenced was PBMCs. CDR3 nucleotides: TGTGCCAGCTCACCCGGCGGAGGCAATCAGCCCCAGCATTTT. Amino acids: CASSPGGGNQPQHF.